This T cell receptor beta chain stems from a study of chemoradiotherapy in HPV16-positive cancers (dated by TCRdb to between 2021 and 2024). Background for the entire study: Using functional T-cell assays on cells from a couple of HPV16-positive patients, the researchers defined candidate HPV-specific T-cell clones and common TCR motifs. The study asked whether T-cell immunity to the HPV oncoproteins E6 and E7 changes during chemoradiotherapy and whether this immunity affects survival. TCR repertoires from over 75 patients with HPV-related cancers were then used to track the candidate HPV-specific TCRs and motifs.

The full study reports these points: In HPV16-positive patients, expansion of HPV-responsive T cells during chemoradiotherapy was associated with improved recurrence-free survival. The survival association was reported for HPV16-positive patients, and the functional definition of HPV-specific T cells was derived from only a couple of HPV16-positive patients. Expansion of candidate HPV-specific clones and E7-related TCR motifs was observed in the tumor microenvironment during treatment, whereas no such expansion was observed for non-HPV-specific T cells.

Repertoires were sampled repeatedly over the course of chemoradiotherapy so that clonal expansion in the tumor microenvironment could be followed. The receptor library was made with the immunoSEQ multiplex PCR assay. Held by TCRdb, this immuneACCESS table contains in-frame sequences only and omits some clones. Under half of the omission traces to an unresolved V gene where checked; the cause of the rest is unknown. The sample table shows tens of thousands of clones, and 70% to 90% are seen once. Around 2.3% of the sample comes from the top ten. With respect to this clone: What antigen it recognizes has not been identified. It has no much larger one-base neighbor in the sample; base qualities were not kept.

CDR1 and CDR2 were assigned from the germline V gene (reference sequence) as SEHNR and FQNEAQ. V was cut back by 5 bases and J by 0 bases, leaving a gap of 8 bases between them. The CDR3, from cysteine to phenylalanine, totals 14 residues. The CDR3 DNA has 42 bases and is translated from base 1. The rearranged segments are TRBV7-9 and TRBJ1-5, with TRBD1 as a weak D call on 6 bases. This TCR was recovered from a human donor with HPV-associated anogenital cancer. This specimen consisted of blood, obtained from a patient who underwent chemoradiotherapy. The CDR3 reads as follows: CASSEDSSNQPQHF. The nucleotides are TGTGCCAGCAGCGAGGACAGTAGCAATCAGCCCCAGCATTTT.